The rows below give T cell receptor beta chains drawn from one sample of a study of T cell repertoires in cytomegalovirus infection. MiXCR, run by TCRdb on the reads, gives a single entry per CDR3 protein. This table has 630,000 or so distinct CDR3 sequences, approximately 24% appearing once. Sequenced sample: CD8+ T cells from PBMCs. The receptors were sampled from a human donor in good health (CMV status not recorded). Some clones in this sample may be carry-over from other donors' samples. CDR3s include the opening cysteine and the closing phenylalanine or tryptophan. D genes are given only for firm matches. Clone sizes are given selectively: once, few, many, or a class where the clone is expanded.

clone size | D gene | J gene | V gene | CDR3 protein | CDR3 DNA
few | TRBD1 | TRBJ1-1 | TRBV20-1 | CSAWTGLEAFF | TGCAGTGCTTGGACAGGACTAGAAGCTTTCTTT
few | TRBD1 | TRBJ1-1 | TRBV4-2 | CASSRKRQGNTEAFF | TGTGCCAGCAGCCGTAAGAGACAGGGGAACACTGAAGCTTTCTTT
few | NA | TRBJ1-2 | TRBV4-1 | CASSQQGSAYGYTF | TGCGCCAGCAGCCAACAGGGGTCAGCCTATGGCTACACCTTC
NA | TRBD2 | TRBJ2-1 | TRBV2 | CAILSSGTSGGSDNEQFF | TGTGCCATACTCTCGAGCGGGACTAGCGGGGGGAGTGACAATGAGCAGTTCTTC
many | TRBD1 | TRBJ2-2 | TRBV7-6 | CASSPGWTGVTGELFF | TGTGCCAGCAGCCCCGGATGGACAGGGGTGACCGGGGAGCTGTTTTTT
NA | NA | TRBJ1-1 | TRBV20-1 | CSAREGAFF | TGCAGTGCTAGAGAGGGGGCTTTCTTT
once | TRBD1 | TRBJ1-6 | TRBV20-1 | CSARDMTGGVYNSPLHF | TGCAGTGCTAGAGATATGACAGGGGGCGTTTATAATTCACCCCTCCACTTT
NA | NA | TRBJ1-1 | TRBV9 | CASSVGDYTEAFF | TGTGCCAGCAGCGTCGGGGACTACACTGAAGCTTTCTTT
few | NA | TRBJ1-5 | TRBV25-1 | CASSESVNQPQHF | TGTGCCAGCAGTGAATCAGTGAATCAGCCCCAGCATTTT
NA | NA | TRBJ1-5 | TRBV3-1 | CASSQGTVWSNQPQHF | TGTGCCAGTAGCCAAGGTACAGTCTGGAGCAATCAGCCCCAGCATTTT
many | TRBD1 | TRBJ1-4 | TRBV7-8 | CASSPFSTGVEKLFF | TGTGCCAGCAGCCCCTTCTCGACAGGGGTCGAAAAACTGTTTTTT
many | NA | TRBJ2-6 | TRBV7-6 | CATTPNVLTF | TGTGCCACAACACCCAACGTCCTGACTTTC
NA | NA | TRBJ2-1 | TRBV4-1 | CASSQDVSVAGMNEQFF | TGCGCCAGCAGCCAAGATGTGTCTGTAGCAGGGATGAATGAGCAGTTCTTC
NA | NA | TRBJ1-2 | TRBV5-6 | CASSAPGDLTIYGYTF | TGTGCCAGCAGCGCCCCGGGGGACCTTACTATTTATGGCTACACCTTC
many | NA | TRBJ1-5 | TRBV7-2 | CASSDALNSNQPQHF | TGTGCCAGCAGCGACGCCTTGAATAGCAATCAGCCCCAGCATTTT
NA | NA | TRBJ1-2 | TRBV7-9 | CASSTTAPGEADGYTF | TGTGCCAGCAGCACCACGGCCCCCGGGGAGGCGGATGGCTACACCTTC
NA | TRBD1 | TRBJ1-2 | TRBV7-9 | CASSLPGTGPGYGYTF | TGTGCCAGCAGCCTTCCTGGGACAGGGCCAGGCTATGGCTACACCTTC
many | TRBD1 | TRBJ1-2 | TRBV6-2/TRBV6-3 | CASSPSPGQGALYGYTF | TGTGCCAGCAGCCCATCCCCGGGACAGGGGGCCCTATATGGCTACACCTTC
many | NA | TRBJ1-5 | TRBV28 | CASSFGGNQPQHF | TGTGCCAGCAGCTTCGGGGGCAATCAGCCCCAGCATTTT
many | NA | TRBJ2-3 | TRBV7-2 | CASSLGVTRTDTQYF | TGTGCCAGCAGCTTAGGGGTCACCCGCACAGATACGCAGTATTTT
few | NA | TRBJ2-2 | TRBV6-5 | CASSLRSLAGELFF | TGTGCCAGCAGCCTACGGTCCCTGGCCGGGGAGCTGTTTTTT
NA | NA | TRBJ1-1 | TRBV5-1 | CASSSPGTLNTEAFF | TGCGCCAGCAGCTCGCCGGGCACCTTGAACACTGAAGCTTTCTTT
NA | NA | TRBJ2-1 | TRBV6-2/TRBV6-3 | CASGGLPNEQFF | TGTGCCAGCGGGGGGCTCCCCAATGAGCAGTTCTTC
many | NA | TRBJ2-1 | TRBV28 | CASSFRQSSYNEQFF | TGTGCCAGCAGTTTTAGGCAATCCTCCTACAATGAGCAGTTCTTC
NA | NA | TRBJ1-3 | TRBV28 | CASSTDSPLDGGNTIYF | TGTGCCAGCAGTACTGACTCACCGCTAGACGGAGGAAACACCATATATTTT
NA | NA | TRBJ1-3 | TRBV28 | CASSGSDFAGRSGNTIYF | TGTGCCAGCAGTGGGTCCGATTTCGCGGGTCGCTCTGGAAACACCATATATTTT